These T cell receptor beta chains were read from a single sample in a study of blood T cell repertoires in COVID-19. The table came from immunoSEQ multiplex PCR; TCRdb's copy has only in-frame clones and leaves some out. The data contain around 87,000 clones, roughly 90% of them singletons. The sequencing sample was made of peripheral blood. These receptors originate from a human donor with active COVID-19. The donor label of this sample is uncertain. CDR3s include the opening cysteine and the closing phenylalanine or tryptophan.

len,j_gene,v_gene,CDR3aa
16,TRBJ2-7,TRBV27,CASSPRGSARAYEQYF
13,TRBJ1-1,TRBV10-3,CAISESTGKEAFF
15,TRBJ2-7,TRBV24-1,CATASWGQGSYEQYF
14,TRBJ1-2,TRBV6-6,CASSYSQGANGYTF
17,TRBJ1-1,TRBV19,CASSLHRDRSSNTEAFF
15,TRBJ1-1,TRBV11-3,CASSLLEGVHTEAFF
12,TRBJ1-4,TRBV12-3/TRBV12-4,CASSKQGRKLFF
13,TRBJ2-7,TRBV27,CASSLGTGYEQYF
15,TRBJ2-7,TRBV5-1,CASSGRAGGSYEQYF
15,TRBJ2-2,TRBV10-1,CASRQDRGLSGELFF
14,TRBJ2-3,TRBV4-1,CASSQVGGPDTQYF
14,TRBJ1-6,TRBV18,CASSQQEGNSPLHF
19,TRBJ2-6,TRBV30,CAWSVRGQGPSSGANVLTF
17,TRBJ2-1,TRBV7-9,CASSPIPGQGSNNEQFF